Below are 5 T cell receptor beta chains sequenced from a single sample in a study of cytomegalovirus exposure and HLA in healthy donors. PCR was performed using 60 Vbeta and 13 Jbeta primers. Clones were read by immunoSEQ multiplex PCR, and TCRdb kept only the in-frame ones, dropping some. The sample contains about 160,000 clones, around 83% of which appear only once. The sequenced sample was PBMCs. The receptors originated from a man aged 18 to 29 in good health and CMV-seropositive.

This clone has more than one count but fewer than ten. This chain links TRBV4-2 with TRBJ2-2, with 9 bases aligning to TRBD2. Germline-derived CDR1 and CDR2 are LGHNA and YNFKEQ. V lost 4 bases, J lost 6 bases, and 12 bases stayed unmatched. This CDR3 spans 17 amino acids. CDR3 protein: CASSPEPGGGGAGELFF. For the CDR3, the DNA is TGTGCCAGCAGCCCCGAACCCGGCGGCGGGGGGGCCGGGGAGCTGTTTTTT.

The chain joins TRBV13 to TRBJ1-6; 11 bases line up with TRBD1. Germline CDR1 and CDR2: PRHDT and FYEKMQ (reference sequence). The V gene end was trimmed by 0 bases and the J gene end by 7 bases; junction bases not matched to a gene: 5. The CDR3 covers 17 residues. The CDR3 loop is CASSLGRDRGMNSPLHF. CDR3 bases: TGTGCCAGCAGCTTAGGGAGGGACAGGGGGATGAATTCACCCCTCCACTTT. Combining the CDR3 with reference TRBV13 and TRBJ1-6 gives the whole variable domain AAGVIQSPRHLIKEKRETATLKCYPIPRHDTVYWYQQGPGQDPQFLISFYEKMQSDKGSIPDRFSAQQFSDYHSELNMSSLELGDSALYFCASSLGRDRGMNSPLHFGNGTRLTVT.

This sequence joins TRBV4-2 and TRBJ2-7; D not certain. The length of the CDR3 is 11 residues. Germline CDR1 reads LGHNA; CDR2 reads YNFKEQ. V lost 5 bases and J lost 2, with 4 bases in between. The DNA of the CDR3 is TGTGCCAGCAGCGGCCCCTACGAGCAGTACTTC. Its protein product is CASSGPYEQYF.

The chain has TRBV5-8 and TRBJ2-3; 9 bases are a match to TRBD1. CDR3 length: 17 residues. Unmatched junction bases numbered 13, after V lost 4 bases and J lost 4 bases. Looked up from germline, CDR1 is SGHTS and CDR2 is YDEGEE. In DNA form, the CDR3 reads TGTGCCAGCAGCGAATTCCCGGGACAGGGACTCCCAGATACGCAGTATTTT. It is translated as CASSEFPGQGLPDTQYF.

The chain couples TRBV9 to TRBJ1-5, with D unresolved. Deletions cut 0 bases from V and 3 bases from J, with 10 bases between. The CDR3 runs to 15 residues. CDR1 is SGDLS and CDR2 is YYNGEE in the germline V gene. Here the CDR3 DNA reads TGTGCCAGCAGCGTAGGATACGGTTACAATCAGCCCCAGCATTTT. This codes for CASSVGYGYNQPQHF.